A selection of T cell receptor beta chains follows, all from one sample in a study of tumor-infiltrating lymphocytes in oesophageal squamous cell carcinoma. TCRdb reanalysed the PCR reads using MiXCR and keeps one entry per CDR3 protein. The top ten clones hold roughly 37% of a sample with 15,000 to 20,000 distinct CDR3 sequences, roughly 45% of them seen once. The source material was blood. These receptor sequences come from a female donor with esophageal squamous cell carcinoma. Both conserved end residues are trimmed from each CDR3. The D gene is left open where the match is weak. Only some rows state a clone size, as once, few, many or a class for expanded clones.

TRBD1	TRBV7-2	-	TRBJ2-3	ASSSPDRLTDTQY
TRBD2	TRBV7-9	medium-sized	TRBJ2-1	ASSLEVLAGYNEQF
-	TRBV7-2	-	-	ASSLRWTTSYEQY
TRBD1	TRBV25-1	-	-	ASRPGQGGYEQY
TRBD2	TRBV7-2	many	TRBJ2-1	ASSLDGASGSISEQF
-	TRBV12-3/TRBV12-4	medium-sized	TRBJ2-7	ASSLGPISAYEQY
-	TRBV6-2/TRBV6-3	-	TRBJ2-1	ASSRGPFSDNEQF
-	TRBV9	-	TRBJ2-1	ASSVEFGGGFNNEQF
TRBD2	TRBV12-3/TRBV12-4	medium-sized	TRBJ2-3	ASSKTSGFTDTQY
TRBD1	TRBV5-4	many	TRBJ1-1	ASSLAGGKTEAF
TRBD2	TRBV7-8	-	-	ASSMRGGGSYEQY
-	TRBV19	-	TRBJ1-3	ASSIGAGHSSGNTIY
-	TRBV7-9	medium-sized	TRBJ2-1	ANRAANEQF
-	TRBV10-2	-	TRBJ2-1	ASSESRVGEQF
-	TRBV7-6	-	TRBJ2-6	ASSSIFSGANVLT
TRBD2	TRBV7-2	medium-sized	TRBJ2-7	ASSSPRDYGSYSYEQY
TRBD2	TRBV6-1	many	TRBJ2-7	ASSDASGGRPYEQY
-	TRBV7-2	-	TRBJ2-7	ASSRWGYTGELY
TRBD2	TRBV7-2	-	TRBJ2-5	ASSSTAGGLSETQY
-	TRBV6-4	many	TRBJ2-1	ASSDTGLGEQF
-	TRBV7-8	many	TRBJ1-2	ASSLGGKGYT
-	TRBV20-1	few	-	SASPPGRSSNYGYT
-	TRBV7-2	few	-	ASSLAGSSQPVKNIQY
-	TRBV7-3	-	TRBJ2-1	ASSSEPGRAQF
TRBD1	TRBV5-5	many	TRBJ1-4	ASSSSGTGVNEKLF
TRBD1	TRBV7-4	-	TRBJ1-1	ASSSGQGLPEAF
-	TRBV6-2/TRBV6-3	once	TRBJ2-3	ASSHGGSDTQY
TRBD2	TRBV6-5	-	TRBJ2-3	ASTRGPGGADTQY
-	TRBV6-5	-	TRBJ1-2	ASSYTGQTYT
TRBD1	TRBV10-3	-	-	AISEGRQGAETQY
-	TRBV7-2	-	-	ASSLHNEQF
-	TRBV7-4	-	TRBJ2-1	ASKSHEQF
TRBD1	TRBV11-3	-	TRBJ2-3	ASSLGTGPDTQY
-	TRBV7-4	-	TRBJ2-7	ASSFRGYEQY
TRBD1	TRBV5-1	many	TRBJ2-6	ASSPPRGLGANVLT
-	TRBV6-8	many	TRBJ2-7	ASSYPPAPLYEQY
TRBD2	TRBV6-6	many	TRBJ2-5	ASSYSSPAGDFRETQY
-	TRBV6-1	medium-sized	TRBJ1-2	ASSTREGYGYT
-	TRBV10-2	-	-	ASSESQGWYNEQY
-	TRBV7-7	few	TRBJ1-1	ASSNQFQAATEAF
-	TRBV18	-	TRBJ2-7	ASSPVPGGAYEQY
-	TRBV19	-	TRBJ2-3	ASSTGTGSTDTQY
-	TRBV7-9	-	TRBJ2-1	ASSLGLNNEQF
TRBD2	TRBV7-4	-	TRBJ2-5	ASSLGTSGVRETQY
TRBD2	TRBV7-3	-	TRBJ2-5	ASSIGTSGVNEQY
-	TRBV11-3	medium-sized	TRBJ2-3	ASSLDPPTRSTQY
-	TRBV7-2	-	-	ASSLRLSQETQF
-	TRBV7-6	-	TRBJ2-5	ASSNGVLQSSYNEQY
-	TRBV12-3/TRBV12-4	-	TRBJ2-2	ASSYAGELF
-	TRBV28	-	TRBJ2-3	ASSSTLAEEQC